The 11 T cell receptor beta chains listed next were all sequenced from one sample in a study of blood T cell repertoires in COVID-19 (dated by TCRdb to the early 2020s). The receptor library was made with the immunoSEQ multiplex PCR assay. TCRdb provides this immuneACCESS table in a form limited to in-frame rearrangements. Some clones are lacking; in checked studies, under half of them reflect an unresolved V gene, and why the rest are absent is not known. The sample table contains about 230,000 clones; only one count was recorded for roughly 89% of them. The ten largest clones add up to roughly 4% of the sample. Sample: PBMCs or T cells enriched from blood (not recorded which). All receptors come from a woman younger than 45 with acute COVID-19.

The chain links TRBV7-9 to TRBJ2-7; 7 bases fit TRBD1. The germline V gene encodes CDR1 SEHNR and CDR2 FQNEAQ (reference sequence). CDR3 length: 14 amino acids. Trimming cost V 5 bases and J 2 bases; bases outside gene matches: 6. The CDR3 reads CASSVQGPPYEQYF. CDR3 bases: TGTGCCAGCAGCGTACAGGGGCCCCCCTACGAGCAGTACTTC.

This chain connects TRBV28 to TRBJ1-3, with D possibly being TRBD1 (5 bases). Germline V lookup: CDR1 MDHEN, CDR2 SYDVKM. Deletions cut 10 bases from V and 5 bases from J, with 12 bases between. This CDR3 comprises 12 residues. DNA of the CDR3: TGTGCCACCCGACAGTTGAGAAACACCATATATTTT. It is translated as CATRQLRNTIYF.

The chain employs TRBV5-1 and TRBJ1-1; TRBD1 aligns across 7 bases. The V and J ends lost 0 bases and 1 base, in that order; junction bases with no gene match: 3. CDR3 length equals 15 residues. Germline assignment: CDR1 SGHRS and CDR2 YFSETQ. The CDR3 DNA follows: TGCGCCAGCAGCTTGGCCGAGGGGGCGAACACTGAAGCTTTCTTT. Translated, it gives CASSLAEGANTEAFF.

This clone is a singleton in its sample. The rearrangement uses TRBV4-1 and TRBJ1-2; 9 bases match TRBD1. With 0 bases clipped from V and 8 bases from J, the junction kept 13 bases outside the gene matches. Germline V CDR1 and CDR2: MGHRA, YSYEKL. The CDR3 is 17 residues long. The chain's CDR3 is CASSQEQLGQGMGGYTF. CDR3 bases: TGCGCCAGCAGCCAAGAACAATTGGGACAGGGAATGGGCGGCTACACCTTC.

The chain employs TRBV27 and TRBJ2-3; 9 bases match TRBD1. Unmatched junction bases numbered 11, after V lost 5 bases and J lost 5 bases. Germline-derived CDR1 and CDR2 are MNHEY and SMNVEV (reference sequence). This CDR3 comprises 16 residues. CDR3 loop: CASSGITGGLGDTQYF. The CDR3 DNA is TGTGCCAGCAGTGGGATAACAGGGGGCTTGGGAGATACGCAGTATTTT.

V gene TRBV27 combines with J gene TRBJ2-7; 9 nucleotides align to TRBD1. The germline gives CDR1 MNHEY, CDR2 SMNVEV (reference sequence). The V gene end was trimmed by 5 bases and the J gene end by 5 bases; junction bases not matched to a gene: 10. The length of the CDR3 is 15 residues. The CDR3 is CASSARDRAVDEQYF. The CDR3 DNA follows: TGTGCCAGCAGTGCGAGGGACAGGGCTGTAGACGAGCAGTACTTC.

The rearrangement uses TRBV24-1 and TRBJ1-5; 7 positions match TRBD1. CDR1 and CDR2 from the germline V gene are KGHDR and SFDVKD. There are 15 residues in the CDR3. The V gene end was trimmed by 0 bases and the J gene end by 9 bases; junction bases not matched to a gene: 7. Here the CDR3 DNA reads TGTGCCACCAGTGATTTGCAGGGGGAGCTGGGGCCCCAGCATTTT. It codes for CATSDLQGELGPQHF.

The J gene is TRBJ1-3, the V gene TRBV7-9; D uncertain. V dropped 1 base and J dropped 0 bases, with 16 bases sitting between them. This CDR3 comprises 18 residues. Germline CDR1 reads SEHNR; CDR2 reads FQNEAQ (reference sequence). The CDR3 reads CASSLEERHFGSGNTIYF. The CDR3 coding sequence is TGTGCCAGCAGCTTAGAGGAAAGACATTTTGGCTCTGGAAACACCATATATTTT.

The chain recombines TRBV5-1 with TRBJ1-5; 7 nucleotides agree with TRBD1. The CDR3 totals 14 residues. Trimming at V came to 2 bases and at J to 4 bases, leaving 3 bases not matched to a gene. Germline CDR1 and CDR2: SGHRS and YFSETQ. In DNA form, the CDR3 reads TGCGCCAGCAGCTTTACAGGGGAAAATCAGCCCCAGCATTTT. This gives the protein CASSFTGENQPQHF. Full variable domain (outside the CDR3, taken from reference TRBV5-1 and TRBJ1-5): KAGVTQTPRYLIKTRGQQVTLSCSPISGHRSVSWYQQTPGQGLQFLFEYFSETQRNKGNFPGRFSGRQFSNSRSEMNVSTLELGDSALYLCASSFTGENQPQHFGDGTRLSIL.

The chain joins TRBV5-1 to TRBJ1-2, with 9 nucleotides matching TRBD1. Trimming cost V 4 bases and J 8 bases; bases outside gene matches: 15. The CDR3 is 16 amino acids. Per germline, CDR1 SGHRS and CDR2 YFSETQ. Written as DNA, the CDR3 is TGCGCCAGCAGCCTTGGACAGGGGTCCACTACGTCGGGCTACACCTTC. This codes for CASSLGQGSTTSGYTF.

This clone appeared once. This sequence joins TRBV6-2 or TRBV6-3 and TRBJ1-2, with 8 nucleotides matching TRBD1. The ends lost 0 bases at V and 5 bases at J; junction bases unmatched: 5. This CDR3 is 15 amino acids long. The germline V gene encodes CDR1 MNHEY and CDR2 SVGEGT. CDR3 protein: CASSYSGQGLYGYTF. For the CDR3, the DNA is TGTGCCAGCAGTTACTCCGGACAGGGCCTATATGGCTACACCTTC.